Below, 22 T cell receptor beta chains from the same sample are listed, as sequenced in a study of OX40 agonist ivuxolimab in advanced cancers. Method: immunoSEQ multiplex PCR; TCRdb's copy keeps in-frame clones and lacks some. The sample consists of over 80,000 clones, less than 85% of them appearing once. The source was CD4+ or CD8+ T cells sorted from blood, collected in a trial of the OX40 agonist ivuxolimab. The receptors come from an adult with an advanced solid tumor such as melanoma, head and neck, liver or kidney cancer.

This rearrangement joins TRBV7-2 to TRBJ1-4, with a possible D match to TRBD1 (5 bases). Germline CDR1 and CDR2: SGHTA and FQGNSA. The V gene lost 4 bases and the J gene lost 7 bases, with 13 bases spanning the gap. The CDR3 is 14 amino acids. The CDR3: CASSSPGRSEKLFF. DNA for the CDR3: TGTGCCAGCAGCTCGCCGGGACGTTCTGAAAAACTGTTTTTT.

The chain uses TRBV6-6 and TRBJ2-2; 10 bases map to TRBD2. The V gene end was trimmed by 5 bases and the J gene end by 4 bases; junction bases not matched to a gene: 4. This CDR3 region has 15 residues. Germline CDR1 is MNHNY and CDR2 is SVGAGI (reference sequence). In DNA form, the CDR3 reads TGTGCCAGCAGTCGGACTAGCGGCATCACCGGGGAGCTGTTTTTT. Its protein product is CASSRTSGITGELFF.

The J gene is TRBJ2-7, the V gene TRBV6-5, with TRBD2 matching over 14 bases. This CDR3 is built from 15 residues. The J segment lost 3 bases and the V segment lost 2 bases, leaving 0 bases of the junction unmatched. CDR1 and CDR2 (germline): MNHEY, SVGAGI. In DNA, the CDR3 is TGTGCCAGCAGTTACGGGACTAGCGGGAGCTACGAGCAGTACTTC. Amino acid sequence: CASSYGTSGSYEQYF.

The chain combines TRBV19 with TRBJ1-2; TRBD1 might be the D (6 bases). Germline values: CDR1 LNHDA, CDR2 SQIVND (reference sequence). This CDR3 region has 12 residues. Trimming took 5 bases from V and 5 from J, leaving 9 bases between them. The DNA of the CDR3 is TGTGCCAGTAGTGACAGGCAATATGGCTACACCTTC. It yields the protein CASSDRQYGYTF.

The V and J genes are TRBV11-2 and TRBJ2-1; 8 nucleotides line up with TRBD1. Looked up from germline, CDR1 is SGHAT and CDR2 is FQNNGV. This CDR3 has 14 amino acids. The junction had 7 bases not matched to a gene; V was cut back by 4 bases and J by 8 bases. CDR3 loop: CASSSRTGFDEQFF. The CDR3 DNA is TGTGCCAGCAGCTCCCGGACAGGGTTCGATGAGCAGTTCTTC.

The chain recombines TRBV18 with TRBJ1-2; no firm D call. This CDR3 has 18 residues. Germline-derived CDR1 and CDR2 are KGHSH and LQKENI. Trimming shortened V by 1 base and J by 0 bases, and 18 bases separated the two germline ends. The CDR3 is CASSPLLVQLPPNYGYTF. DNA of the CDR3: TGTGCCAGCTCACCACTACTAGTTCAGTTACCGCCTAACTATGGCTACACCTTC.

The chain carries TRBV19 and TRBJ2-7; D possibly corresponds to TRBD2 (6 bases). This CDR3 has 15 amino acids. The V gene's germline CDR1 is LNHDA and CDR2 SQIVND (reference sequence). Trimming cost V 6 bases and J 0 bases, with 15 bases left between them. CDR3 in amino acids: CASRSGSDSSYEQYF. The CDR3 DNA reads TGTGCCAGTAGATCCGGGAGCGATAGCTCCTACGAGCAGTACTTC.

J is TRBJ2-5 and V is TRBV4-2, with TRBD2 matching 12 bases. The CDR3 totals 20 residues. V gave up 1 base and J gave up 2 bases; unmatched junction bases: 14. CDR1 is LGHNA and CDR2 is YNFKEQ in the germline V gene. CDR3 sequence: CASSQVARPSGRGGQETQYF. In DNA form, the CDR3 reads TGTGCCAGCAGCCAAGTGGCGCGGCCTAGCGGGAGGGGGGGTCAAGAGACCCAGTACTTC.

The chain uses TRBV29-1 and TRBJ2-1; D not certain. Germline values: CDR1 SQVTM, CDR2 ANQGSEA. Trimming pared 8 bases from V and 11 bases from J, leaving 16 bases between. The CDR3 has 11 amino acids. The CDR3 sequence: CSPAVDRKQFF. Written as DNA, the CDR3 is TGCAGCCCCGCCGTGGACCGCAAGCAGTTCTTC.

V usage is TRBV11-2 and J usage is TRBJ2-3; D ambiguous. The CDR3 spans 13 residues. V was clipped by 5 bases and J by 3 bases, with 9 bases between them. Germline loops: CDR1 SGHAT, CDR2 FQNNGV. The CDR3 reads CASSGLETDTQYF. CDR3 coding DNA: TGTGCCAGCAGCGGGCTCGAAACAGATACGCAGTATTTT.

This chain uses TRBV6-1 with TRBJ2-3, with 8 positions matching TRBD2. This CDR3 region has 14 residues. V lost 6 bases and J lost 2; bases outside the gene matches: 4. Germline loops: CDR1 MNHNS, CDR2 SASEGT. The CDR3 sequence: CASRRGEHTDTQYF. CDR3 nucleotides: TGTGCCAGCAGGCGGGGGGAACACACAGATACGCAGTATTTT.

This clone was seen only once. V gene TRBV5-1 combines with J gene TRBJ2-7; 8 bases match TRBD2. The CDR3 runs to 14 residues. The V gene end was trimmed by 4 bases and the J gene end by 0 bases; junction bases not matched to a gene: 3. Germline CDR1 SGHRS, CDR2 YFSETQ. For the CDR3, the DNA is TGCGCCAGCAGCGTTAGCGGGACCTCCTACGAGCAGTACTTC. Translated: CASSVSGTSYEQYF.

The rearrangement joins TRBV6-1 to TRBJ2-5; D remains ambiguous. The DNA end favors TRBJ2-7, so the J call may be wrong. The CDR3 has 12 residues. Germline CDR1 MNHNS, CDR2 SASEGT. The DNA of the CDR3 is TGTGCCAGCAGTCTGCGCTCCTACGAGCAGTACTTC. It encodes CASSLRSYEQYF.

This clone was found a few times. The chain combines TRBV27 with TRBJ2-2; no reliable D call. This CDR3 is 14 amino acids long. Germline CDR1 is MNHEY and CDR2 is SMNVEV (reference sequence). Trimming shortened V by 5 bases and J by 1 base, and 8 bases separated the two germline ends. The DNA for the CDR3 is TGTGCCAGCAGTAAAGCTTGGAACACCGGGGAGCTGTTTTTT. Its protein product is CASSKAWNTGELFF.

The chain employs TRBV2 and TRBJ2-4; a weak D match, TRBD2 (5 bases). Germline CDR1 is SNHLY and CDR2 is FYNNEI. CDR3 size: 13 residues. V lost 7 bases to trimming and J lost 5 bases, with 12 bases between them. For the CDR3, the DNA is TGTGCCAGCAATCGGGGTAGCCAAAACATTCAGTACTTC. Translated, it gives CASNRGSQNIQYF.

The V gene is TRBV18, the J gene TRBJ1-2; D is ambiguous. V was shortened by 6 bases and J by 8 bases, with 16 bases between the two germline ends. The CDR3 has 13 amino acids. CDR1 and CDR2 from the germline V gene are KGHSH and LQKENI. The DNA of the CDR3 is TGTGCCAGCTCCTTCGAGGGAGGGAACGGCTACACCTTC. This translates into CASSFEGGNGYTF.

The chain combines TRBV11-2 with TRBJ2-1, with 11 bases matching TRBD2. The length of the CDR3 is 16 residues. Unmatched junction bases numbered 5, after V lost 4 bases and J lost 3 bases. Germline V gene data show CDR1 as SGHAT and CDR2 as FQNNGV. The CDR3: CASSSSGLAGYNEQFF. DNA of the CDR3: TGTGCCAGCAGCTCGAGCGGACTAGCGGGCTACAATGAGCAGTTCTTC.

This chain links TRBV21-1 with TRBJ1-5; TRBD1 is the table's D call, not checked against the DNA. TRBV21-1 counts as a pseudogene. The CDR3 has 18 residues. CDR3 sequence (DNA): TGTGCCAGCAGCCCGGCGCCCGGGACATATGATAGCAATCAGCCCCAGCATTTT. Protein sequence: CASSPAPGTYDSNQPQHF.

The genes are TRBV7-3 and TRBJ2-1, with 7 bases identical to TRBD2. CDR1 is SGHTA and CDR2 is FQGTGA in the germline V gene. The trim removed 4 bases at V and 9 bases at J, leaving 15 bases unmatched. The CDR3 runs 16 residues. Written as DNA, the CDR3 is TGTGCCAGCAGCTCTATAAGGCAGGCGGGGGAAGGTGAGCAGTTCTTC. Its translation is CASSSIRQAGEGEQFF.

The CDR3 here is CASSPDGGYNEQYF. CDR3 DNA: TGTGCCAGCTCACCAGATGGAGGGTACAACGAGCAGTACTTC. The chain couples TRBV18 to TRBJ2-7, with TRBD2 as a possible D gene (6 bases). Germline CDR1 KGHSH, CDR2 LQKENI. This CDR3 spans 14 amino acids. The ends were cut back, 2 bases at V and 5 bases at J, with 13 bases in the middle.

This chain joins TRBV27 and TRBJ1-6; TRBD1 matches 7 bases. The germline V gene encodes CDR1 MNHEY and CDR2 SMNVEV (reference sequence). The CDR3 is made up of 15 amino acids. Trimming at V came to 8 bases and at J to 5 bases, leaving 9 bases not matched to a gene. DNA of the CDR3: TGTGCCAGCCGAGTCGGGACAGTACATAATTCACCCCTCCACTTT. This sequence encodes CASRVGTVHNSPLHF.

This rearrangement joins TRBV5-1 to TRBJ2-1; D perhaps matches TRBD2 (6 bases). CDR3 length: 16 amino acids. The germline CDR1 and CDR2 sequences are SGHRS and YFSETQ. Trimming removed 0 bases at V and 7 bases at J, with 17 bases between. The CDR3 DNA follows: TGCGCCAGCAGCTTGGAAGGGGCTAGCGTCGGAAATGAGCAGTTCTTC. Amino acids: CASSLEGASVGNEQFF.